The rows below give T cell receptor beta chains drawn from one sample of a study of CD8 T cells in Susac syndrome. TCRdb ran MiXCR on the immunoSEQ multiplex PCR reads and lists one entry per CDR3 protein. This table holds about 150,000 distinct CDR3 sequences, about 90% found once. The specimen was CD4+ T cells from PBMCs. The receptors here all came from a human donor in good health. CDR3s include the opening cysteine and the closing phenylalanine or tryptophan. A D gene is named only where the DNA matches it firmly. Size values are once, few and many counts, or a class for expanded clones, and some rows have none.

TRBJ2-7 | TRBV6-5 | . | . | TGTGCCAGCAAAAGGGGCTCGACGGGCTCCTACGAGCAGTACTTC | CASKRGSTGSYEQYF
TRBJ2-3 | TRBV5-1 | . | TRBD2 | TGCGCCAGCAGCTTGGCCCCACTAGCGGGGGGCACAGATACGCAGTATTTT | CASSLAPLAGGTDTQYF
TRBJ1-6 | TRBV7-2 | . | TRBD1 | TGTGCCAGCAGCCACAGGGGGCGAGACAATTCACCCCTCCACTTT | CASSHRGRDNSPLHF
TRBJ1-5 | TRBV19 | . | . | TGTGCCAGTACCCCCCGGTGGCAGGGTCGCGATCAGCCCCAGCATTTT | CASTPRWQGRDQPQHF
TRBJ1-2 | TRBV20-1 | . | . | TGCAGTGCTAGAGAAGGACAGCTTAACTATGGCTACACCTTC | CSAREGQLNYGYTF
TRBJ2-5 | TRBV5-1 | . | . | TGTGCCAGCAGCTTGGGCGGGAAAGAGACCCAGTACTTC | CASSLGGKETQYF
TRBJ2-4 | TRBV5-1 | . | TRBD1 | TGCGCCAGCAGCCCGGGGACAGGTGGAAACATTCAGTACTTC | CASSPGTGGNIQYF
TRBJ2-2 | TRBV29-1 | . | TRBD2 | TGCAGCGTTGGGACTAGCGGGGGTACCGGGGAGCTGTTTTTT | CSVGTSGGTGELFF
TRBJ1-1 | TRBV7-2 | few | . | TGTGCCAGCAGCTTATTCATGGGGAACACTGAAGCTTTCTTT | CASSLFMGNTEAFF
TRBJ2-4 | TRBV27 | . | TRBD2 | TGTGCCAGCAGTAGTCGGACTAGCGGGTCCGCCAAAAACACTCAGTACTTC | CASSSRTSGSAKNTQYF
TRBJ2-3 | TRBV20-1 | . | TRBD2 | TGCAGTGCCCTCTTAGCGGGGAGGGCAGATACGCAGTATTTT | CSALLAGRADTQYF
TRBJ1-1 | TRBV7-7 | . | . | TGTGCCAGCAGCTTCGAGATGAACACTGAAGCTTTCTTT | CASSFEMNTEAFF
TRBJ1-5 | TRBV20-1 | . | . | TGCAGTGCTAGACAGGGTAATCAGCCCCAGCATTTT | CSARQGNQPQHF
TRBJ2-7 | TRBV10-2 | few | TRBD2 | TGCGCCAGCAGACTAGCGGGTACCACCTACGAGCAGTACTTC | CASRLAGTTYEQYF
TRBJ2-1 | TRBV14 | . | TRBD1 | TGTGCCAGCAGCCAAGAAAGGGGGCATGGGCAGTTCTTC | CASSQERGHGQFF